The 27 T cell receptor beta chains below all came from one sample that was sequenced in a study of T cells in Graves' hyperthyroidism and ophthalmopathy. The TCR beta CDR3 regions underwent amplification using RNA transcripts as the source. HTBI primers drove first-round RT-PCR of the TCR CDR3. Using its own MiXCR run on the multiplex PCR reads, TCRdb lists one record per CDR3 protein. Altogether 700,000 or so distinct CDR3 sequences are present, roughly 17% being singletons, with the ten largest covering under 9.5%. The sequenced sample consisted of blood. Receptor source: a man between 18 and 35 years old with Graves' hyperthyroidism.

Turning to this clonotype: A much larger clone lies a single base off, so this may be a read error. This chain joins TRBV11-2 and TRBJ2-1, with 10 bases lining up with TRBD2. Germline V CDR1 and CDR2: SGHAT, FQNNGV. CDR3 length: 14 residues. The CDR3 reads CVSLAGSSYNGQFF. The DNA of the CDR3 is TGTGTGTCACTAGCGGGATCATCCTACAATGGGCAGTTCTTC.

This clonotype appeared many times. This rearrangement joins TRBV20-1 to TRBJ2-1, with 11 bases identical to TRBD2. Germline values: CDR1 DFQATT, CDR2 SNEGSKA (reference sequence). This CDR3 is built from 16 residues. The V gene end was trimmed by 5 bases and the J gene end by 3 bases; junction bases not matched to a gene: 9. For the CDR3, the DNA is TGCAGTGCTGCACCTCGACTAGCGGGACGCTACAATGAGCAGTTCTTC. It encodes CSAAPRLAGRYNEQFF.

This clonotype turned up a few times. V gene TRBV5-1 combines with J gene TRBJ2-5, with TRBD1 matching over 7 bases. The CDR3 has 16 residues. V was pared by 4 bases and J by 4 bases, with 13 bases of the junction left unmatched. Looked up from germline, CDR1 is SGHRS and CDR2 is YFSETQ. The CDR3 DNA is TGCGCCAGCAGCCCAGGGGGTCAAGGGGATCGAGAGACCCAGTACTTC. This encodes CASSPGGQGDRETQYF. The complete variable domain, with remaining parts taken from reference TRBV5-1 and TRBJ2-5, reads KAGVTQTPRYLIKTRGQQVTLSCSPISGHRSVSWYQQTPGQGLQFLFEYFSETQRNKGNFPGRFSGRQFSNSRSEMNVSTLELGDSALYLCASSPGGQGDRETQYFGPGTRLLVL.

The sample holds a few counts of this clonotype. The chain has TRBV7-3 and TRBJ1-1; the D gene is possibly TRBD1 (5 bases). CDR1 SGHTA and CDR2 FQGTGA come from the germline V gene. The V end lost 0 bases, the J end lost 6 bases, and 14 bases lay between the germline ends. The CDR3 runs to 15 residues. Here the CDR3 reads CASSLTWGSIAEAFF. CDR3 DNA: TGTGCCAGCAGCTTAACCTGGGGCAGTATCGCTGAAGCTTTCTTT.

This clonotype came up many times. The chain uses TRBV3-1 and TRBJ1-1; D unresolved. The ends were cut back, 4 bases at V and 6 bases at J, with 15 bases in the middle. This CDR3 comprises 14 residues. The V gene's germline CDR1 is LGHDT and CDR2 YNNKEL (reference sequence). CDR3 region: CASSPDGTGSEAFF. The CDR3 bases are TGTGCCAGCAGCCCGGACGGTACGGGGTCTGAAGCTTTCTTT.

This clonotype was seen at least ten times. The rearrangement uses TRBV7-9 and TRBJ2-2, with unresolved D. The CDR3 totals 16 residues. Trimming took 10 bases from V and 0 from J, leaving 18 bases between them. Per germline, CDR1 SEHNR and CDR2 FQNEAQ (reference sequence). CDR3 region: CATEPPAGPNTGELFF. The CDR3 nucleotides read TGTGCCACCGAGCCCCCGGCAGGCCCGAACACCGGGGAGCTGTTTTTT.

The chain uses TRBV2 and TRBJ1-2, with TRBD1 matching over 7 bases. Germline values: CDR1 SNHLY, CDR2 FYNNEI. V shed 7 bases, J shed 4 bases, and the junction held 12 bases outside the gene matches. The CDR3 is 15 residues long. The CDR3 here is CASKTSTGFIYGYTF. The DNA for the CDR3 is TGTGCCAGCAAAACTTCGACAGGGTTTATCTATGGCTACACCTTC.

The chain links TRBV18 to TRBJ1-6; D not resolved. CDR1 is KGHSH and CDR2 is LQKENI in the germline V gene. The CDR3 is 14 residues long. V lost 8 bases and J 7 bases, leaving 15 bases between the germline ends. CDR3 region: CASTMTETNSPLHF. The CDR3 nucleotides are TGTGCCAGCACGATGACGGAGACGAATTCACCCCTCCACTTT.

This chain connects TRBV12-5 to TRBJ2-7, with 9 bases fitting TRBD2. V trimming: 3 bases; J trimming: 3 bases; junction bases outside the gene matches: 12. This CDR3 spans 17 amino acids. Germline V CDR1 and CDR2: LGHNT, FRNRAP. CDR3 coding DNA: TGTGCTAGTGGTTTTTCGGCCGTAGCGGGAGTCTTCTACGAGCAGTACTTC. This translates into CASGFSAVAGVFYEQYF.

Only a few counts were recorded for this clonotype. The V gene is TRBV30, the J gene TRBJ2-7, with D possibly matching TRBD2 (5 bases). Germline V gene data show CDR1 as GTSNPN and CDR2 as SVGIG (reference sequence). CDR3 size: 11 residues. CDR3 amino acids: CIRDPAYEQYF. In DNA, the CDR3 is TGTATCCGGGATCCGGCCTACGAGCAGTACTTC.

This clonotype was seen many times. The rearrangement links TRBV10-3 to TRBJ2-1; 11 positions agree with TRBD1. This CDR3 region has 15 residues. With 6 bases clipped from V and 9 bases from J, the junction kept 10 bases outside the gene matches. The germline CDR1 and CDR2 sequences are ENHRY and SYGVKD. The CDR3 spells CAIRPPGQGAGEQFF. The CDR3 region has the DNA TGTGCCATCAGACCCCCCGGACAGGGGGCCGGTGAGCAGTTCTTC.

This clonotype has only a few counts. The chain couples TRBV27 to TRBJ1-6, with D possibly being TRBD1 (5 bases). Germline V CDR1 and CDR2: MNHEY, SMNVEV (reference sequence). The CDR3 covers 15 residues. The V end lost 3 bases, the J end lost 10 bases, and 16 bases lay between the germline ends. CDR3: CASSFRGPGGSPLHF. CDR3 nucleotide sequence: TGTGCCAGCAGTTTTAGGGGTCCCGGAGGATCACCCCTCCACTTT.

The chain has TRBV18 and TRBJ1-5; D uncertain. The CDR3 covers 13 residues. Per germline, CDR1 KGHSH and CDR2 LQKENI. V was cut by 2 bases and J by 5 bases, with 7 bases left in between. The CDR3 loop is CASSPGVDQPQHF. The CDR3 DNA follows: TGTGCCAGCTCACCAGGAGTCGATCAGCCCCAGCATTTT.

The chain is built from TRBV20-1 and TRBJ2-7, with TRBD1 identical over 8 bases. The CDR3 contains 15 residues. J gave up 1 base and V 3 bases, and 8 bases lay outside the gene matches. Germline V lookup: CDR1 DFQATT, CDR2 SNEGSKA (reference sequence). The CDR3 DNA follows: TGCAGTGCTAGGTACTCCGGGACAGGATCCTACGAGCAGTACTTC. Its translation is CSARYSGTGSYEQYF.

In nucleotides, the CDR3 is TGTGCCAGCAGCCAGACCCTCGGGGGGGGCACTGAAGCTTTCTTT. Protein sequence: CASSQTLGGGTEAFF. The V call is TRBV11-2, the J call TRBJ1-1; D is possibly TRBD1 (5 bases). Per the germline V gene, CDR1 is SGHAT and CDR2 is FQNNGV. This CDR3 has 15 amino acids. Between the trimmed V and J ends, which lost 5 bases and 4 bases, there was a span of 17 bases.

This clonotype was observed a handful of times. V is TRBV29-1 and J is TRBJ2-5; TRBD1 aligns across 7 bases. The CDR3 contains 13 residues. V shed 6 bases, J shed 0 bases, and the junction held 4 bases outside the gene matches. CDR1 is SQVTM and CDR2 is ANQGSEA in the germline V gene. The CDR3 sequence is CSVAGTDQETQYF. CDR3 bases: TGCAGCGTGGCAGGGACAGACCAAGAGACCCAGTACTTC.

The chain has TRBV10-3 and TRBJ1-5; TRBD1 aligns across 7 bases. The CDR3 sequence is 14 residues long. The germline gives CDR1 ENHRY, CDR2 SYGVKD. V dropped 10 bases and J dropped 4; count of bases not matched to a gene: 10. DNA of the CDR3: TGTGCCACCGATACAGGGGACGGAAATCAGCCCCAGCATTTT. This codes for CATDTGDGNQPQHF.

This clonotype was picked up many times. The chain has TRBV6-5 and TRBJ2-5; 9 nucleotides line up with TRBD1. CDR1 and CDR2 (germline): MNHEY, SVGAGI. Trimming took 0 bases from V and 0 from J; bases not matched to a gene: 5. This CDR3 has 17 residues. The CDR3 spells CASSYSGQGTYQETQYF. In DNA, the CDR3 is TGTGCCAGCAGTTACTCCGGACAGGGGACGTACCAAGAGACCCAGTACTTC.

This clonotype was counted ten times or more. This sequence joins TRBV27 and TRBJ2-3; D may be TRBD2 (5 bases). Trimming left V 5 bases short and J 3 bases short, with 21 bases between. This CDR3 has 17 residues. The germline V gene has CDR1 MNHEY and CDR2 SMNVEV (reference sequence). The CDR3 loop is CASSPAGLGSRTDTQYF. The CDR3 region has the DNA TGTGCCAGCAGTCCGGCGGGTTTGGGGTCAAGAACAGATACGCAGTATTTT.

This clonotype has just a few counts. The genes are TRBV7-2 and TRBJ1-1; 11 bases are a match to TRBD1. The CDR3 consists of 12 residues. The germline V gene has CDR1 SGHTA and CDR2 FQGNSA. The V and J ends lost 8 bases and 6 bases, in that order; junction bases with no gene match: 2. The DNA for the CDR3 is TGTGCCAGCGGACAGGGGGCCCCTGAAGCTTTCTTT. It encodes CASGQGAPEAFF.

At least ten counts were recorded for this clonotype. V and J are TRBV15 and TRBJ1-1; unclear D gene. Trimming pared 0 bases from V and 4 bases from J, leaving 18 bases between. The CDR3 totals 17 residues. Looked up from germline, CDR1 is LNHNV and CDR2 is YYDKDF (reference sequence). CDR3 sequence reads: CATSRDLGNIGLTEAFF. CDR3 nucleotides: TGTGCCACCAGCAGAGATTTGGGGAACATCGGTCTCACTGAAGCTTTCTTT.

This clonotype was found a few times. The rearrangement joins TRBV5-1 to TRBJ2-7; 7 bases map to TRBD1. This CDR3 is 14 amino acids long. The V gene end was trimmed by 3 bases and the J gene end by 0 bases; junction bases not matched to a gene: 3. Germline CDR1 SGHRS, CDR2 YFSETQ. CDR3 DNA sequence: TGCGCCAGCAGCTCGACAGGGTTCTCCTACGAGCAGTACTTC. Encoded protein: CASSSTGFSYEQYF. Variable domain in full (rest from reference TRBV5-1 and TRBJ2-7): KAGVTQTPRYLIKTRGQQVTLSCSPISGHRSVSWYQQTPGQGLQFLFEYFSETQRNKGNFPGRFSGRQFSNSRSEMNVSTLELGDSALYLCASSSTGFSYEQYFGPGTRLTVT.

This clonotype was found a few times. The chain's CDR3 is CASSQDFLWRGNQPQHF. Here the CDR3 DNA reads TGCGCCAGCAGCCAAGATTTTCTATGGAGGGGGAATCAGCCCCAGCATTTT. The V gene is TRBV4-1, the J gene TRBJ1-5; possible D gene TRBD1, 6 bases. The CDR3 extends over 17 amino acids. Germline V gives CDR1 MGHRA, CDR2 YSYEKL. V was clipped by 0 bases and J by 4 bases, with 16 bases between them.

The chain has TRBV3-1 and TRBJ2-2, with 8 bases fitting TRBD1. The junction had 5 bases not matched to a gene; V was cut back by 5 bases and J by 3 bases. The CDR3 sequence is 15 residues long. CDR1 and CDR2 (germline): LGHDT, YNNKEL (reference sequence). The CDR3 nucleotides are TGTGCCAGCAGCAAAGGACAGGGCTACACCGGGGAGCTGTTTTTT. Translated: CASSKGQGYTGELFF.

Details on this clonotype: One end of the junction does not line up with germline, which may come from a read error. V and J are TRBV7-9 and TRBJ1-2; 7 bases are a match to TRBD1. This CDR3 comprises 14 residues. Per the germline V gene, CDR1 is SEHNR and CDR2 is FQNEAQ (reference sequence). The CDR3 here is CASSWDSPNYGYAF. The CDR3 DNA reads as TGTGCCAGCAGCTGGGACAGCCCTAACTATGGCTACGCCTTC.

This clonotype was counted at least ten times. This rearrangement joins TRBV6-1 to TRBJ2-1, with TRBD2 identical over 11 bases. CDR3 size: 19 residues. Germline assignment: CDR1 MNHNS and CDR2 SASEGT. Losses at the gene ends were 5 bases for V and 2 bases for J; bases not matched to a gene: 14. The CDR3 DNA sequence: TGTGCCAGCAGTTCCCGGACTAGCGGGCATGGGGGAGCCTACAATGAGCAGTTCTTC. Its translation: CASSSRTSGHGGAYNEQFF.

This chain joins TRBV5-1 and TRBJ1-2, with D hard to call. In germline, CDR1 is SGHRS, CDR2 YFSETQ. This CDR3 spans 12 amino acids. V lost 0 bases to trimming and J lost 8 bases, with 8 bases between them. Here the CDR3 reads CASSLDSEGYTF. CDR3 sequence (DNA): TGCGCCAGCAGCTTGGACTCGGAAGGCTACACCTTC. Filled out from reference TRBV5-1 and TRBJ1-2, the complete variable domain reads KAGVTQTPRYLIKTRGQQVTLSCSPISGHRSVSWYQQTPGQGLQFLFEYFSETQRNKGNFPGRFSGRQFSNSRSEMNVSTLELGDSALYLCASSLDSEGYTFGSGTRLTVV.